One sample yielded the 15 T cell receptor beta chains listed below, sequenced in a study of early T cells in non-severe SARS-CoV-2 infection (dated by TCRdb to the early 2020s). The library was made by 5' RACE. Sequencing relied on a NextSeq 500. The public reads were reanalyzed by TCRdb: fastp trimming at Q25, MiXCR alignment, in-frame beta chains only. Each record represents a unique CDR3 protein, reported with the most common genes and DNA among its rows. Counted in this sample were some 87,000 distinct CDR3 sequences; roughly an eighth of them appeared once. The ten largest clones add up to about 2.7% of the sample. Source material: whole blood. Receptor source: an adult who was a healthcare worker with PCR-confirmed SARS-CoV-2 infection or an uninfected control (not recorded which).

In its sample, this clonotype was seen a few times. J is TRBJ1-1 and V is TRBV9; tentatively, D is TRBD1 (6 bases). This CDR3 has 13 amino acids. V lost 7 bases, J lost 0 bases, and 10 bases lay in between. Germline CDR1 SGDLS, CDR2 YYNGEE. The CDR3 region has the DNA TGTGCCAGCGGGGGCGGTTTGAACACTGAAGCTTTCTTT. Its translation: CASGGGLNTEAFF.

The chain is built from TRBV28 and TRBJ2-3; D remains unclear. Trimming removed 2 bases at V and 1 base at J, with 7 bases between. The CDR3 covers 14 residues. CDR1 and CDR2 (germline): MDHEN, SYDVKM. The chain's CDR3 is CASSLGMGTDTQYF. CDR3 in DNA: TGTGCCAGCAGTTTAGGGATGGGCACAGATACGCAGTATTTT.

The chain combines TRBV29-1 with TRBJ2-2; 10 bases align to TRBD1. This CDR3 is 12 amino acids long. Germline lookup yields CDR1 SQVTM and CDR2 ANQGSEA. With V trimmed by 6 bases and J by 6 bases, 1 base remained unmatched. CDR3: CSVGQGPGELFF. The CDR3 region has the DNA TGCAGCGTGGGACAGGGGCCCGGGGAGCTGTTTTTT.

In this sample, this clonotype turned up many times. This rearrangement joins TRBV5-1 to TRBJ2-7; D may be TRBD1 (6 bases). This CDR3 has 15 residues. Germline V lookup: CDR1 SGHRS, CDR2 YFSETQ. Deletions cut 7 bases from V and 6 bases from J, with 23 bases between. The CDR3 here is CASALQVVDSSEQYF. CDR3 DNA: TGCGCCAGCGCCTTACAAGTGGTGGACAGTTCCGAGCAGTACTTC.

This clonotype has just a few counts. The chain uses TRBV29-1 and TRBJ1-1; the D is unclear. V was shortened by 5 bases and J by 6 bases, with 10 bases between the two germline ends. Germline V gene lookup returns CDR1 SQVTM and CDR2 ANQGSEA. The CDR3 contains 11 residues. The CDR3 region is CSVSRPPEAFF. As DNA, the CDR3 is TGCAGCGTTTCCAGACCGCCTGAAGCTTTCTTT.

In its sample, this clonotype was seen many times. This is likely a read error, given that the CDR3 carries no conserved phenylalanine or tryptophan at its end. The chain carries TRBV3-1 and TRBJ2-1; no reliable D call. Per the germline V gene, CDR1 is LGHDT and CDR2 is YNNKEL (reference sequence). This CDR3 comprises 14 residues. V was clipped by 3 bases and J by 10 bases, with 16 bases between them. The CDR3, as DNA: TGTGCCAGCAGCCAGGATTTTTCCGCCGGGGAGCAGTTCCTC. It yields the protein CASSQDFSAGEQFL.

This sequence joins TRBV4-1 and TRBJ2-1; unclear D gene. V shed 0 bases and J shed 9 bases, with 6 bases lying between them. Germline CDR1 is MGHRA and CDR2 is YSYEKL. CDR3 size: 12 residues. The CDR3, as DNA: TGCGCCAGCAGCCAAGATATGGGTGAGCAGTTCTTC. Translation: CASSQDMGEQFF.

This clonotype was seen a few times. This chain connects TRBV4-2 to TRBJ2-2, with 13 bases matching TRBD2. The CDR3 totals 20 residues. CDR1 and CDR2 (germline): LGHNA, YNFKEQ. V gave up 3 bases and J gave up 1 base; unmatched junction bases: 11. In nucleotides, the CDR3 is TGTGCCAGCAGCCAGGGGACTAGCGGGATTGGCTCAGGGAACACCGGGGAGCTGTTTTTT. Its protein product is CASSQGTSGIGSGNTGELFF.

Many counts were recorded for this clonotype. The chain carries TRBV5-1 and TRBJ2-7, with a possible D match to TRBD1 (6 bases). CDR1 and CDR2 (germline): SGHRS, YFSETQ. V gave up 7 bases and J gave up 6 bases, with 20 bases separating them. CDR3 length: 14 amino acids. CDR3 nucleotides: TGCGCCAGCTCACGAGAGACAGGTAATCTCGAGCAGTACTTC. Translation: CASSRETGNLEQYF.

This clonotype was recorded at least ten times. V and J are TRBV20-1 and TRBJ2-1; no clear D gene. Germline V gene lookup returns CDR1 DFQATT and CDR2 SNEGSKA (reference sequence). This CDR3 spans 13 amino acids. Trimming left V 6 bases short and J 6 bases short, with 15 bases between. The CDR3 DNA reads TGCAGTGCCTTGAAGGAAGGATCCAATGAGCAGTTCTTC. It is translated as CSALKEGSNEQFF.

This clonotype was counted a few times. This sequence joins TRBV6-5 and TRBJ2-7; 9 bases line up with TRBD1. The CDR3 extends over 13 amino acids. V dropped 11 bases and J dropped 2; count of bases not matched to a gene: 7. Germline loops: CDR1 MNHEY, CDR2 SVGAGI. The CDR3 is CAARQGGTYEQYF. The CDR3 coding sequence is TGTGCCGCCAGACAGGGGGGGACCTACGAGCAGTACTTC.

This clonotype was observed a handful of times. The chain employs TRBV20-1 and TRBJ2-7; 15 nucleotides align to TRBD2. V was pared by 3 bases and J by 4 bases, with 7 bases of the junction left unmatched. The CDR3 consists of 16 residues. Germline CDR1 is DFQATT and CDR2 is SNEGSKA (reference sequence). The CDR3 DNA follows: TGCAGTGCTAGTTTAGGGACTAGCGGGAGGATGTACGAGCAGTACTTC. It translates to CSASLGTSGRMYEQYF.

CDR3 residues: CASSPPKAGVLNEQFF. For the CDR3, the DNA is TGTGCCAGCAGCCCACCTAAAGCGGGAGTCCTTAATGAGCAGTTCTTC. V and J are TRBV3-1 and TRBJ2-1; TRBD2 aligns across 8 bases. Germline CDR1 and CDR2: LGHDT and YNNKEL (reference sequence). V dropped 4 bases and J dropped 7; count of bases not matched to a gene: 12. The CDR3 spans 16 residues.

There are a few counts of this clonotype. The chain employs TRBV5-1 and TRBJ1-1; D ambiguous. The germline CDR1 and CDR2 sequences are SGHRS and YFSETQ. The V gene lost 2 bases and the J gene lost 3 bases, with 5 bases spanning the gap. This CDR3 contains 12 residues. Here the CDR3 reads CASSLGYTEAFF. The DNA of the CDR3 is TGCGCCAGCAGCTTAGGGTACACTGAAGCTTTCTTT.

There are a few counts of this clonotype. The chain recombines TRBV9 with TRBJ2-3; possibly TRBD2 for D (6 bases). Per germline, CDR1 SGDLS and CDR2 YYNGEE. The CDR3 sequence is 19 residues long. V was trimmed by 0 bases and J by 6 bases, leaving 26 bases between them. The CDR3 bases are TGTGCCAGCAGCGTAGGGACTATGAAGAGTCAGCCCGTGCAGGATACGCAGTATTTT. It translates to CASSVGTMKSQPVQDTQYF. The full variable domain, its missing parts supplied by reference TRBV9 and TRBJ2-3, is DSGVTQTPKHLITATGQRVTLRCSPRSGDLSVYWYQQSLDQGLQFLIQYYNGEERAKGNILERFSAQQFPDLHSELNLSSLELGDSALYFCASSVGTMKSQPVQDTQYFGPGTRLTVL.